The TCR beta chain described here comes from a study of cytomegalovirus exposure and HLA in healthy donors. Study results and limitations: A later analysis showed that HLA-associated TCR beta chains had undergone more clonal expansion than equally common others. In a later analysis, across HLA loci, associated TCR counts were highest for DRB1, lowest for HLA-C. A later analysis appeared to link common viral pathogens to several of the most significant clusters. For TCR beta chains, V- and J-gene trimming was later linked to a missense DCLRE1C variant.

This CDR3 comprises 13 residues. CDR1 is MNHEY, CDR2 SVGAGI, per germline. As concerns this clone: Its specificity is unknown.

Use of 60 Vbeta and 13 Jbeta primers characterized the PCR. Assay used: immunoSEQ multiplex PCR; TCRdb lists only in-frame clones, some missing. The data show 95,000 to 100,000 clones, under 85% seen once. The sequence was obtained from a woman in her 40s in good health and CMV-seronegative. Material: PBMCs. This sequence joins TRBV6-5 and TRBJ2-5; a weak D match, TRBD1 (6 bases). The J call may be mistaken, given a closer DNA end match to TRBJ2-7. The CDR3 protein is CASSLTGSYEQYF. The DNA of the CDR3 is TGTGCCAGCAGCCTAACAGGGTCTTACGAGCAGTACTTC.